Following are 32 T cell receptor beta chains from one sample sequenced in a study of human thymus T cells (dated by TCRdb to about 2020). Libraries came from the immunoSEQ multiplex PCR assay. Sourced from immuneACCESS, this table was stored by TCRdb with only in-frame sequences that have V and J called. A share of the clones is absent; for the studies checked, an unresolved V gene accounts for under half, and the remainder has no known explanation. Present in this sample are under 150,000 clones, around 96% of which were seen just once. Approximately 0.022% of the sample is taken by the ten largest. Thymus tissue was obtained as surgical resects removed during corrective cardiac surgery. The sequencing sample was made of thymus tissue. All receptors derive from a boy in the first two years of life with a congenital heart defect but otherwise immunologically healthy.

This sequence joins TRBV27 and TRBJ1-6; 7 nucleotides align to TRBD1. Germline CDR1 MNHEY, CDR2 SMNVEV (reference sequence). The J segment lost 6 bases and the V segment lost 5 bases, leaving 10 bases of the junction unmatched. The CDR3 has 16 amino acids. The CDR3 bases are TGTGCCAGCAGTCTTCAGGGGGGTCCCGCTAATTCACCCCTCCACTTT. Translating it yields CASSLQGGPANSPLHF.

V is TRBV7-9 and J is TRBJ2-1; 7 nucleotides agree with TRBD2. The length of the CDR3 is 16 residues. The V and J ends lost 1 base and 5 bases, in that order; junction bases with no gene match: 8. The germline CDR1 and CDR2 sequences are SEHNR and FQNEAQ (reference sequence). For the CDR3, the DNA is TGTGCCAGCAGCTTAGGGCGGGGGTTTACGCACAATGAGCAGTTCTTC. The encoded protein is CASSLGRGFTHNEQFF.

This clone was counted once. The rearrangement links TRBV30 to TRBJ1-5; D unclear. The CDR3 has 15 residues. CDR1 GTSNPN and CDR2 SVGIG come from the germline V gene (reference sequence). V lost 0 bases, J lost 7 bases, and 16 bases lay in between. The CDR3 sequence: CAWSVSLPDDQPQHF. The DNA of the CDR3 is TGTGCCTGGAGTGTAAGTCTCCCGGACGACCAGCCCCAGCATTTT.

The gene calls are TRBV5-1 and TRBJ2-2, with D unclear. The V gene's germline CDR1 is SGHRS and CDR2 YFSETQ. Between the trimmed V and J ends, which lost 4 bases and 1 base, there was a span of 11 bases. The CDR3 sequence is 15 residues long. The CDR3 DNA reads as TGCGCCAGCAGCGACCCTGAGCGGAACACCGGGGAGCTGTTTTTT. Translating it yields CASSDPERNTGELFF. Filled out from reference TRBV5-1 and TRBJ2-2, the complete variable domain reads KAGVTQTPRYLIKTRGQQVTLSCSPISGHRSVSWYQQTPGQGLQFLFEYFSETQRNKGNFPGRFSGRQFSNSRSEMNVSTLELGDSALYLCASSDPERNTGELFFGEGSRLTVL.

The chain combines TRBV4-1 with TRBJ2-7; TRBD2 might be the D (5 bases). Deletions cut 4 bases from V and 2 bases from J, with 15 bases between. Germline V gene sequence: CDR1 MGHRA, CDR2 YSYEKL. The CDR3 has 15 residues. The CDR3 spells CASSPSEDRTYEQYF. CDR3 in DNA: TGCGCCAGCAGCCCTTCGGAGGATCGAACCTACGAGCAGTACTTC.

The CDR3 DNA is TGTGCCAGCAGCTCCACCGACAGGTCTCACTCCTACGAGCAGTACTTC. This sequence encodes CASSSTDRSHSYEQYF. The chain couples TRBV5-4 to TRBJ2-7, with a weak D call TRBD1 (6 bases). CDR1 SGHNT and CDR2 YYREEE come from the germline V gene (reference sequence). CDR3 length: 16 amino acids. Trimming took 3 bases from V and 0 from J, leaving 16 bases between them.

The rearrangement joins TRBV10-2 to TRBJ1-2; 7 nucleotides line up with TRBD1. V lost 10 bases to trimming and J lost 8 bases; unmatched junction nucleotides: 16. CDR3 length equals 14 residues. Germline V gene data show CDR1 as WSHSY and CDR2 as SAAADI. CDR3 DNA sequence: TGCGCCATCGCCTTAGCACTGACAGGGACCGGCTACACCTTC. As protein: CAIALALTGTGYTF.

The CDR3 sequence: CASSRGLEQRNTGELFF. The CDR3, as DNA: TGTGCCAGCAGCCGTGGCTTGGAGCAAAGGAACACCGGGGAGCTGTTTTTT. The rearrangement uses TRBV5-6 and TRBJ2-2; D call uncertain. V lost 4 bases and J 1 base, leaving 17 bases between the germline ends. Germline V gene sequence: CDR1 SGHDT, CDR2 YYEEEE. This CDR3 contains 17 residues.

This clone occurred once. The chain recombines TRBV11-2 with TRBJ2-1; the match to TRBD2 covers 9 bases. The CDR3 runs to 13 residues. V trimming: 5 bases; J trimming: 9 bases; junction bases outside the gene matches: 5. The germline V gene encodes CDR1 SGHAT and CDR2 FQNNGV. CDR3 in amino acids: CASSKRGEGEQFF. CDR3 DNA: TGTGCCAGCAGCAAGCGGGGGGAGGGTGAGCAGTTCTTC.

J is TRBJ1-3 and V is TRBV7-7; D uncertain. The CDR3 totals 15 residues. Germline values: CDR1 SSHAT, CDR2 FNYEAQ (reference sequence). Deletions cut 5 bases from V and 3 bases from J, with 14 bases between. DNA of the CDR3: TGTGCCAGCAGCCCGAAACATGGGATTGGAAACACCATATATTTT. Its protein is CASSPKHGIGNTIYF.

The chain couples TRBV5-6 to TRBJ2-7; D is unresolved. Germline CDR1 SGHDT, CDR2 YYEEEE. Deletions cut 7 bases from V and 2 bases from J, with 22 bases between. The CDR3 sequence is 16 residues long. CDR3 residues: CASRPQAAPLPYEQYF. The CDR3 DNA reads as TGTGCCAGCCGCCCCCAAGCAGCGCCCCTGCCCTACGAGCAGTACTTC.

This clone occurred once. J is TRBJ1-1 and V is TRBV4-1; 7 bases line up with TRBD1. CDR1 and CDR2 from the germline V gene are MGHRA and YSYEKL. V was clipped by 4 bases and J by 6 bases; unmatched bases: 5. This CDR3 has 13 residues. CDR3 in amino acids: CASSPWQGAEAFF. For the CDR3, the DNA is TGCGCCAGCAGCCCTTGGCAGGGGGCTGAAGCTTTCTTT.

This CDR3 is CASSLGREVPGELFF. Written as DNA, the CDR3 is TGCGCCAGCAGCTTGGGCAGGGAGGTTCCCGGGGAGCTGTTTTTT. This chain connects TRBV5-1 to TRBJ2-2; D is perhaps TRBD2 (6 bases). Germline assignment: CDR1 SGHRS and CDR2 YFSETQ. Between the trimmed V and J ends, which lost 0 bases and 6 bases, there was a span of 12 bases. The CDR3 totals 15 residues.

CDR3 in DNA: TGTGCCAGCAGCCGAAGCCCTTCTGGAAACACCATATATTTT. This sequence encodes CASSRSPSGNTIYF. The chain couples TRBV6-6 to TRBJ1-3; D gene unclear. Trimming removed 6 bases from V and 1 base from J, with 10 bases in between. Germline CDR1 MNHNY, CDR2 SVGAGI (reference sequence). The CDR3 totals 14 residues.

V gene TRBV15 combines with J gene TRBJ2-5; no clear D gene. V was pared by 0 bases and J by 5 bases, with 16 bases between. The CDR3 loop spans 16 amino acids. Germline-derived CDR1 and CDR2 are LNHNV and YYDKDF (reference sequence). As DNA, the CDR3 is TGTGCCACCAGCAGAGAAAAAGTCAGTCCATGGGAGACCCAGTACTTC. Its translation: CATSREKVSPWETQYF.

The chain joins TRBV15 to TRBJ1-1; perhaps TRBD1 as D (5 bases). V lost 1 base and J 3 bases, leaving 15 bases between the germline ends. Germline loops: CDR1 LNHNV, CDR2 YYDKDF (reference sequence). The CDR3 is 16 amino acids. The DNA for the CDR3 is TGTGCCACCAGCAGAGCGAAACGGGACCTCTACACTGAAGCTTTCTTT. Residues: CATSRAKRDLYTEAFF. Full variable domain (remainder filled in from reference TRBV15 and TRBJ1-1): DAMVIQNPRYQVTQFGKPVTLSCSQTLNHNVMYWYQQKSSQAPKLLFHYYDKDFNNEADTPDNFQSRRPNTSFCFLDIRSPGLGDTAMYLCATSRAKRDLYTEAFFGQGTRLTVV.

The chain is built from TRBV5-1 and TRBJ1-1, with D possibly TRBD1 on 6 matching bases. Germline CDR1 is SGHRS and CDR2 is YFSETQ. The CDR3 extends over 15 amino acids. V lost 4 bases and J lost 0, with 13 bases in between. CDR3 sequence (DNA): TGCGCCAGCAGCCCCAGGACAGAAGTGAACACTGAAGCTTTCTTT. Translated, it gives CASSPRTEVNTEAFF.

The chain couples TRBV5-1 to TRBJ2-2; 7 bases are shared with TRBD1. J lost 2 bases, V lost 4 bases, and 5 bases had no gene match. CDR1 is SGHRS, CDR2 YFSETQ, per germline. The CDR3 runs to 15 residues. This chain's CDR3 is CASSPRQGNTGELFF. CDR3 nucleotide sequence: TGCGCCAGCAGCCCCCGACAGGGTAACACCGGGGAGCTGTTTTTT.

The V and J genes are TRBV16 and TRBJ1-6; 7 bases map to TRBD1. The trim removed 2 bases at V and 9 bases at J, leaving 10 bases unmatched. This CDR3 comprises 16 residues. CDR1 and CDR2 (germline): KGHSY, FQNENV. CDR3 nucleotide sequence: TGTGCCAGCAGCCAAGCCGGGACAGTGGAAATTTCACCCCTCCACTTT. Translation: CASSQAGTVEISPLHF.

On this clone: The junction differs from germline at one of its ends, possibly a read error. CDR3 DNA sequence: TGTGCCAGTACTATAGGTAACAGGGGCAGTGAAAAACTGTTTTTT. Amino acid sequence: CASTIGNRGSEKLFF. This chain connects TRBV19 to TRBJ1-4, with TRBD1 identical over 7 bases. Germline V gene sequence: CDR1 LNHDA, CDR2 SQIVND (reference sequence). This CDR3 is built from 15 residues.

This chain joins TRBV7-6 and TRBJ2-3; no clear D. V lost 2 bases to trimming and J lost 4 bases, with 13 bases between them. Looked up from germline, CDR1 is SGHVS and CDR2 is FNYEAQ. CDR3 length equals 15 residues. The CDR3 nucleotides read TGTGCCAGCAGCTTACCCATCGGCCTTTCAGATACGCAGTATTTT. Its translation is CASSLPIGLSDTQYF.

The chain has TRBV4-1 and TRBJ1-1; D is unclear. Germline values: CDR1 MGHRA, CDR2 YSYEKL. V was pared by 0 bases and J by 1 base, with 9 bases between. The CDR3 has 15 residues. CDR3 protein: CASSQDRHKNTEAFF. The CDR3 region has the DNA TGCGCCAGCAGCCAAGATAGACACAAGAACACTGAAGCTTTCTTT.

The chain joins TRBV2 to TRBJ2-7, with 12 positions matching TRBD1. CDR1 SNHLY and CDR2 FYNNEI come from the germline V gene. V lost 1 base, J lost 1 base, and 5 bases stayed unmatched. The CDR3 sequence is 17 residues long. The CDR3 coding sequence is TGTGCCAGCAGTGAAGTGGGGGACAGGGGGCGGTCCTACGAGCAGTACTTC. It translates to CASSEVGDRGRSYEQYF.

J is TRBJ2-3 and V is TRBV6-1; 16 positions match TRBD2. Unmatched junction bases numbered 5, after V lost 1 base and J lost 4 bases. Germline V gene data show CDR1 as MNHNS and CDR2 as SASEGT. CDR3 size: 18 residues. The CDR3 DNA sequence: TGTGCCAGCAGTGAAGTGGCGGGACTAGCGGGGGGGCCAGATACGCAGTATTTT. Protein sequence: CASSEVAGLAGGPDTQYF.

The chain joins TRBV5-4 to TRBJ1-3; possibly TRBD1 for D (5 bases). The CDR3 is made up of 14 amino acids. The V end was cut by 4 bases, the J end by 0 bases, with 8 bases between. The germline gives CDR1 SGHNT, CDR2 YYREEE (reference sequence). CDR3: CASSRGLSGNTIYF. The CDR3 region has the DNA TGTGCCAGCAGCCGGGGCCTCTCTGGAAACACCATATATTTT.

The chain combines TRBV18 with TRBJ1-6, with D uncertain. Trimming shortened V by 4 bases and J by 2 bases, and 18 bases separated the two germline ends. The germline CDR1 and CDR2 sequences are KGHSH and LQKENI. The CDR3 has 18 residues. The CDR3 DNA sequence: TGTGCCAGCTCACTATACTACTTCGACGGTGCCTATAATTCACCCCTCCACTTT. Its protein is CASSLYYFDGAYNSPLHF.

J is TRBJ2-3 and V is TRBV4-1; possible D gene TRBD1, 5 bases. This CDR3 region has 17 residues. V lost 0 bases, J lost 3 bases, and 16 bases lay in between. Looked up from germline, CDR1 is MGHRA and CDR2 is YSYEKL. As DNA, the CDR3 is TGCGCCAGCAGCCAAGAAGGGGTTAAAAAATCTACAGATACGCAGTATTTT. This gives the protein CASSQEGVKKSTDTQYF.

The V gene is TRBV4-2, the J gene TRBJ1-5; D is ambiguous. CDR1 LGHNA and CDR2 YNFKEQ come from the germline V gene. V was cut by 4 bases and J by 0 bases, with 10 bases left in between. The CDR3 is 15 residues long. CDR3 coding DNA: TGTGCCAGCAGCCGAGACATGTATAGCAATCAGCCCCAGCATTTT. Protein sequence: CASSRDMYSNQPQHF.

The CDR3 protein is CASSQDGGGKRYNEQFF. The CDR3 DNA reads TGTGCCAGCAGCCAAGACGGTGGGGGAAAGCGGTACAATGAGCAGTTCTTC. The J gene is TRBJ2-1, the V gene TRBV4-2; TRBD1 or TRBD2 may be the D gene (5 bases each). The CDR3 runs 17 residues. V lost 0 bases and J lost 4, with 16 bases in between. Looked up from germline, CDR1 is LGHNA and CDR2 is YNFKEQ.

This sequence joins TRBV28 and TRBJ2-4; the D call may be TRBD1 or TRBD2 (5 bases each). The germline gives CDR1 MDHEN, CDR2 SYDVKM. V shed 5 bases and J shed 1 base, with 15 bases lying between them. This CDR3 has 16 residues. CDR3 coding DNA: TGTGCCAGCAGTCCGGTCGGGGCTAGGGCCAAAAACATTCAGTACTTC. It encodes CASSPVGARAKNIQYF. Variable domain in full (rest from reference TRBV28 and TRBJ2-4): DVKVTQSSRYLVKRTGEKVFLECVQDMDHENMFWYRQDPGLGLRLIYFSYDVKMKEKGDIPEGYSVSREKKERFSLILESASTNQTSMYLCASSPVGARAKNIQYFGAGTRLSVL.

The V call is TRBV28, the J call TRBJ2-5; 9 bases align to TRBD2. V dropped 6 bases and J dropped 5; count of bases not matched to a gene: 19. The CDR3 runs to 18 residues. The germline V gene encodes CDR1 MDHEN and CDR2 SYDVKM. The CDR3 here is CASSLPGTASGAWETQYF. CDR3 nucleotide sequence: TGTGCCAGCAGCCTTCCCGGGACAGCTAGCGGGGCCTGGGAGACCCAGTACTTC.

The table lists this clone with a count of one. The chain links TRBV5-1 to TRBJ1-1; no definite D call. CDR1 is SGHRS, CDR2 YFSETQ, per germline. The CDR3 covers 11 residues. Trimming removed 5 bases at V and 2 bases at J, with 4 bases between. In DNA, the CDR3 is TGCGCCAGCAGTGGCAACACTGAAGCTTTCTTT. This gives the protein CASSGNTEAFF.